This T cell receptor (beta chain) stems from a study of neurological immune-mediated disorders. The overall study: The study included some 34 multiple sclerosis patients, approximately 31 relapsing-remitting and 3 secondary progressive.

TCRdb re-derived calls from the 5' RACE reads in MiXCR, one entry per CDR3 protein. This sample carries fewer than 75,000 distinct CDR3 sequences, 4.5% of them seen once, and the ten largest clones take about 6.9%. The germline gives CDR1 SGDLS, CDR2 YYNGEE. The CDR3 is made up of 13 amino acids. Trimming shortened V by 0 bases and J by 4 bases, and 7 bases separated the two germline ends. Findings and caveats of the study: The phylogenetic placement of 18 of 34 multiple sclerosis patients' repertoires in one related-CDR3 cluster constitutes a possible signature. Private repertoires in all groups were suggested, as expanded clones shared no CDR3 amino acid sequences across subjects. While HTLV-1-associated myelopathy showed the greatest TCR clonal expansion, multiple sclerosis showed the least, falling below healthy controls.

This clonotype was recorded many times. Its target is unknown. The TCR sequence derives from a man aged 25 to 40 with multiple sclerosis. Sequenced input: PBMCs. The chain couples TRBV9 to TRBJ1-1, with D unresolved. CDR3 sequence reads: CASSVVGSTEAFF. The CDR3 DNA follows: TGTGCCAGCAGCGTAGTTGGCAGCACTGAAGCTTTCTTT.